This T cell receptor beta chain emerged from a study of beta chain features in type 1 diabetes. General study results and limits: Researchers report that Type 1 diabetes patients had moderately but significantly shorter TCRB CDR3s across all four CD4+ subsets.

The CDR3 runs 18 residues. The germline V gene has CDR1 LGHNA and CDR2 YNFKEQ. Trimming took 4 bases from V and 7 from J; bases not matched to a gene: 11. This clone was counted between two and nine times. The antigen remains undetermined. Expressed TCRB transcripts got sequenced, as all isolated RNA was reverse transcribed. Assay used: immunoSEQ multiplex PCR; TCRdb lists only in-frame clones, some missing. Of a few hundred thousand clones listed, roughly 16% were seen once; the top ten hold approximately 0.086%. This sequence joins TRBV4-2 and TRBJ2-1, with TRBD2 identical over 15 bases. The sample comprised naive CD4+ T cells from blood. The receptor was derived from a man under 40 with type 1 diabetes. The CDR3 DNA follows: TGTGCCAGCAGCCCGGGAGGACTAGCGGGAGGGATAGGGAATGAGCAGTTCTTC. Protein product: CASSPGGLAGGIGNEQFF.